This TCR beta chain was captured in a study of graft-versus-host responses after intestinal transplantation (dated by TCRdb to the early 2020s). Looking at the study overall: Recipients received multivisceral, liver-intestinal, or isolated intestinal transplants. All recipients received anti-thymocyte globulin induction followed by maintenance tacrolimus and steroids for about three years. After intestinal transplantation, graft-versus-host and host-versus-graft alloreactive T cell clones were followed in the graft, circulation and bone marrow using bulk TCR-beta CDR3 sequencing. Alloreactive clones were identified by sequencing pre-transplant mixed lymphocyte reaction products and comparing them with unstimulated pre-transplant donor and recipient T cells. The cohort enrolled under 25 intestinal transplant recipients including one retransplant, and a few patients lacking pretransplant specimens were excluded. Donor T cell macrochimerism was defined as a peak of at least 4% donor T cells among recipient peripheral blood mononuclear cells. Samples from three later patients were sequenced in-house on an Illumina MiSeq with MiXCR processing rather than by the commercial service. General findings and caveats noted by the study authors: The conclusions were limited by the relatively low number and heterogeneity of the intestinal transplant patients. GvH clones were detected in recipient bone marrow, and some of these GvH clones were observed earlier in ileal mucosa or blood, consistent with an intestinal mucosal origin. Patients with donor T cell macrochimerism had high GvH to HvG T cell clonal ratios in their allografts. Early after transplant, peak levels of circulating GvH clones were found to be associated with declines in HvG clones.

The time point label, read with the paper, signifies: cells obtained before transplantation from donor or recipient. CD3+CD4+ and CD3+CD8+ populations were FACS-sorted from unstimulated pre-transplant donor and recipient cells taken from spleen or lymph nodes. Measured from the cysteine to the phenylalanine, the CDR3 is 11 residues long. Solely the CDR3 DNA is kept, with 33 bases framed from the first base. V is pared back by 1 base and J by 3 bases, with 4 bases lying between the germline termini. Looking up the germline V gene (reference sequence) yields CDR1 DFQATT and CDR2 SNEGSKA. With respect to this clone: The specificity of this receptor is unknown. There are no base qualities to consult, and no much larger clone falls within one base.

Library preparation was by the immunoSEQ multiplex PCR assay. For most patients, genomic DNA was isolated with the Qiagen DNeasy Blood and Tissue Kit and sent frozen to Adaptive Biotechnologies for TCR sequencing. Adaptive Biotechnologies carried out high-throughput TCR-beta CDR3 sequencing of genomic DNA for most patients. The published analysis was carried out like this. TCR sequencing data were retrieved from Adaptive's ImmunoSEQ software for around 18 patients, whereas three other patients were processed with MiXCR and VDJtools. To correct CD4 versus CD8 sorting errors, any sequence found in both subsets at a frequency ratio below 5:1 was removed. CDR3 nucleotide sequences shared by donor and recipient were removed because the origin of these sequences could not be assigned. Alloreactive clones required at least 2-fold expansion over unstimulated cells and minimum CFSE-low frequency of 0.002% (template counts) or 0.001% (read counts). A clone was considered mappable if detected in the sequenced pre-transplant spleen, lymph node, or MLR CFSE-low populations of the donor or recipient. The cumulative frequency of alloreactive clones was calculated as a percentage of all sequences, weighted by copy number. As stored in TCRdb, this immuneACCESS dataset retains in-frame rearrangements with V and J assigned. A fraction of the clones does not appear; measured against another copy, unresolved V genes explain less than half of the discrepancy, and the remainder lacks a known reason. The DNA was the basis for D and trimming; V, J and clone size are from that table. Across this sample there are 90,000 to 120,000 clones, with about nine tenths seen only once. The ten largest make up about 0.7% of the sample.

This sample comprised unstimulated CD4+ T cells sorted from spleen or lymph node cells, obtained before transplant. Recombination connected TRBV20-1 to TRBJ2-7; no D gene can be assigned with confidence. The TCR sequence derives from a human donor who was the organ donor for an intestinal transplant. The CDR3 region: CSARGDYEQYF. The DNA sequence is TGCAGTGCTAGAGGGGACTACGAGCAGTACTTC.